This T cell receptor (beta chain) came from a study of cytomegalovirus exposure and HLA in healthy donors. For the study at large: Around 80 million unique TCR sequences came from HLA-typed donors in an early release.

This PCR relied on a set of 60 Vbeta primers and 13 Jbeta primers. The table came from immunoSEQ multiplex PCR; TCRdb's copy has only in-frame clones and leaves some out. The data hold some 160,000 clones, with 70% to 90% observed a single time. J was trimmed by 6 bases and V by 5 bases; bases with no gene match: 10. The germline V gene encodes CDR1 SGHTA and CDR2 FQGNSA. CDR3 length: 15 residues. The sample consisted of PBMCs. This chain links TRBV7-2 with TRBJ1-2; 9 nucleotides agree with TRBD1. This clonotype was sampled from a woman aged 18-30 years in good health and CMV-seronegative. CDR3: CASSDRDRDWDGYTF. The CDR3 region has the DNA TGTGCCAGCAGCGATCGGGACAGGGATTGGGATGGCTACACCTTC.